These T cell receptor beta chains were read from a single sample in a study of T cell repertoires in cytomegalovirus infection. What these receptors recognize is not known. TCRdb re-analysed the reads in MiXCR, keeping a single row per CDR3 protein. The sample yields approximately 910,000 distinct CDR3 sequences, roughly 30% seen once. The sequences come from cultured CD8+ T cells from PBMCs, collected from culture after CMV antigen stimulation. The receptors stem from a human donor in good health (CMV status not recorded). Some clones in this sample may be carry-over from other donors' samples. CDR3s include the opening cysteine and the closing phenylalanine or tryptophan. Each record gives: D gene, J gene, clone size, V gene, CDR3 DNA, CDR3 protein. The D gene is left open where the match is weak. Rows give clone size only sometimes, using once, few, many, or a class for an expanded clone.

. TRBJ1-5 many TRBV6-1 TGTGCCAGCAAGATCGGCAGGGGAGGCAATCAGCCCCAGCATTTT CASKIGRGGNQPQHF
TRBD2 TRBJ2-1 few TRBV5-6 TGTGCCAGCAGCCTGGGGGGGTTCGGGAACTACAATGAGCAGTTCTTC CASSLGGFGNYNEQFF
. TRBJ2-1 . TRBV24-1 TGTGCCACCAGTGATTTGTCCGGGCCCGACGTAATAAATGAGCAGTTCTTC CATSDLSGPDVINEQFF
TRBD1 TRBJ2-1 . TRBV2 TGTGCCAGCCCAGGGGCGGGCCAGGGGGCCTACAATGAGCAGTTCTTC CASPGAGQGAYNEQFF
. TRBJ2-3 . TRBV27 TGTGCCACTGTCAGTAACGATACGCAGTATTTT CATVSNDTQYF
TRBD1 TRBJ1-5 . TRBV2 TGTGCCAGTCGAAACAGGGGTAGCAATCAGCCCCAGCATTTT CASRNRGSNQPQHF
. TRBJ2-7 few TRBV19 TGTGCCAGTAGTATTGAACTAGAAGTCGACGAGCAGTACTTC CASSIELEVDEQYF
. TRBJ1-4 few TRBV6-6 TGTGCCAGCAGTGCCCTACCAGGGACTGCTAATGAAAAACTGTTTTTT CASSALPGTANEKLFF
. TRBJ2-2 few TRBV10-3 TGTGCCATCAGCGGGGGCAGGGACCATACCGGGGAGCTGTTTTTT CAISGGRDHTGELFF
. TRBJ2-6 . TRBV5-4 TGTGCCAGCAGCTTGGAACTACCCTCTAGCTCTGGGGCCAACGTCCTGACTTTC CASSLELPSSSGANVLTF
. TRBJ2-2 . TRBV6-5 TGTGCCAGCAGTTACTCGGCAGGGGACTTTACCGGGGAGCTGTTTTTT CASSYSAGDFTGELFF
TRBD1 TRBJ1-2 . TRBV7-2 TGTGCCAGCAGCTTAGGCTACGGGACAGATGGCTACACCTTC CASSLGYGTDGYTF
. TRBJ2-2 . TRBV7-9 TGTGCCAGCAGCTCCCCCGGTTGGCGGAACACCGGGGAGCTGTTTTTT CASSSPGWRNTGELFF
TRBD2 TRBJ2-3 . TRBV7-9 TGTGCCAGCAGCCCCCCTAGCGGGGGGGCCAAAGATACGCAGTATTTT CASSPPSGGAKDTQYF
. TRBJ2-5 few TRBV4-2 TGTGCCAGCAGCCAAAGGATAGCGAACCTTCAAGAGACCCAGTACTTC CASSQRIANLQETQYF
TRBD1 TRBJ2-1 . TRBV5-1 TGCGCCAGCAGCGTAAGACCGGGACAGGGAGAGTTCTTC CASSVRPGQGEFF
. TRBJ1-1 many TRBV6-1 TGTGCCAGCAGTGAGTCCCTGAACACTGAAGCTTTCTTT CASSESLNTEAFF
. TRBJ2-5 few TRBV7-3 TGTGCCAGCAGCTTAAATCCAGTGAGCGCCGAGGAGACCCAGTACTTC CASSLNPVSAEETQYF
. TRBJ1-1 . TRBV11-2 TGTGCCAGCAGCTTAGTGGTTATCGGGGGGAACACTGAAGCTTTCTTT CASSLVVIGGNTEAFF
TRBD2 TRBJ2-2 . TRBV7-9 TGTGCCAGCAGCAACGTCGGGACTAGCGGGTACACCGGGGAGCTGTTTTTT CASSNVGTSGYTGELFF
. TRBJ1-3 . TRBV28 TGTGCCAGCAGTTTAGACACTACCTCTGGAAACACCATATATTTT CASSLDTTSGNTIYF
TRBD2 TRBJ2-1 . TRBV27 TGTGCCAGCAACCTAAACGGGGCTAGCGGGGCCTCCTACAATGAGCAGTTCTTC CASNLNGASGASYNEQFF
TRBD1 TRBJ1-1 . TRBV6-2/TRBV6-3 TGTGTCAGCAGTGTTTGGACAGGGTACACTGAAGCTTTCTTT CVSSVWTGYTEAFF
. TRBJ1-5 few TRBV12-3/TRBV12-4 TGTGCCAGCAGTTTCCATCAGGACAATCAGCCCCAGCATTTT CASSFHQDNQPQHF
. TRBJ2-2 . TRBV3-1 TGTGCCAGCAGCCAAGATAGGGGCAGAACAAGACCAACCGGGGAGCTGTTTTTT CASSQDRGRTRPTGELFF
. TRBJ2-3 . TRBV12-3/TRBV12-4 TGTGCCAGCAGTTTTTGGGTTAGCACAGATACGCAGTATTTT CASSFWVSTDTQYF
. TRBJ2-3 . TRBV10-3 TGTGCCATCAGTGAGTCAATGACAGGTTCCGCAGATACGCAGTATTTT CAISESMTGSADTQYF
TRBD2 TRBJ2-3 . TRBV9 TGTGCCAGCAGCCTTAAGGGACTAGCGCCAGATACGCAGTATTTT CASSLKGLAPDTQYF
. TRBJ2-5 many TRBV28 TGTGCCAGCAGTTTAATAGGTAGGACAGTACAAGAGACCCAGTACTTC CASSLIGRTVQETQYF
. TRBJ2-1 few TRBV7-8 TGTGCCAGCACCTTATACAATGAGCAGTTCTTC CASTLYNEQFF
TRBD1 TRBJ2-7 . TRBV4-1 TGCGCCAGCAGCCATGCCGGGACAGGGCGTAGCTCCTACGAGCAGTACTTC CASSHAGTGRSSYEQYF
. TRBJ2-5 . TRBV6-5 TGTGCCAGCCAAGGCGGGCGGGAGACCCAGTACTTC CASQGGRETQYF
TRBD1 TRBJ1-1 many TRBV5-5 TGTGCCAGCAAGGGTCCAGGGGGATCTGGAGCTTTCTTT CASKGPGGSGAFF
. TRBJ1-1 . TRBV4-3 TGCGCCAGCAGCCCATGGAGTGATAACACTGAAGCTTTCTTT CASSPWSDNTEAFF
. TRBJ1-1 few TRBV3-1 TGTGCCAGCAGCCAATCCTGGGGAGGGGCTCGGACTGAAGCTTTCTTT CASSQSWGGARTEAFF
TRBD1 TRBJ2-2 few TRBV6-5 TGTGCCAGCGACAGGGGGCCCAACACCGGGGAGCTGTTTTTT CASDRGPNTGELFF
TRBD1 TRBJ1-2 . TRBV4-1 TGCGCCAGCAGCCAAGCCCCCGGACAGGATAACTATGGCTACACCTTC CASSQAPGQDNYGYTF
. TRBJ1-2 . TRBV7-9 TGTGCCAGCAGCTTATTGGGTCGAGAGGGGAACTATGGCTACACCTTC CASSLLGREGNYGYTF
. TRBJ1-2 . TRBV7-3 TGTGCCAGCAGCTTAATAGCGGGACTGCAGCTGGTTGGCTACACCTTC CASSLIAGLQLVGYTF
. TRBJ1-1 . TRBV11-3 TGTGCCAGCTCGAGGGATGGGTCTGAAGCTTTCTTT CASSRDGSEAFF
. TRBJ2-3 . TRBV28 TGTGCCAGCAGCGATAACAGGGCTGTTGGCACAGATACGCAGTATTTT CASSDNRAVGTDTQYF
TRBD1 TRBJ1-1 few TRBV6-5 TGTGCCAGCAGTTACCCCTCAGGACAGGGGAACACTGAAGCTTTCTTT CASSYPSGQGNTEAFF
. TRBJ2-4 . TRBV7-9 TGTGCCAGCAGCTTAGAAGGGGCGGGCAAAAACATTCAGTACTTC CASSLEGAGKNIQYF
. TRBJ1-2 few TRBV2 TGTGCCAGCAGTGAATTTAGGGACGGCCATAACTATGGCTACACCTTC CASSEFRDGHNYGYTF
. TRBJ1-1 . TRBV18 TGTGCCAGCTCACTGGACAGTCCATCCCTCATGAACACTGAAGCTTTCTTT CASSLDSPSLMNTEAFF
TRBD1 TRBJ1-2 few TRBV19 TGTGCCAGTATCACTCCGGGACAGGGGATTTTTGGCTACACCTTC CASITPGQGIFGYTF
. TRBJ1-6 . TRBV6-1 TGTGCCAGCAGTGGGACGGGCCCAAATTCACCCCTCCACTTT CASSGTGPNSPLHF
TRBD1 TRBJ1-1 . TRBV4-1 TGCGCCAGCAGCCACGACAGGGTCAGTACTGAAGCTTTCTTT CASSHDRVSTEAFF
. TRBJ2-3 . TRBV2 TGTGCCAGCAGTCCCCAATGGTGGGAGTATTTT CASSPQWWEYF
. TRBJ1-5 . TRBV28 TGTGCCAGCAGTTTAGACGGCGAGCTCAGGCCCCAGCATTTT CASSLDGELRPQHF
. TRBJ2-7 . TRBV5-5 TGTGCCAGCAACCCTGGACCAGGCTTTGGATACGAGCAGTACTTC CASNPGPGFGYEQYF
TRBD1 TRBJ1-1 few TRBV12-3/TRBV12-4 TGTGCCAGCAGTCCCTGGGACAGGGACAAGGGGGCTTTCTTT CASSPWDRDKGAFF